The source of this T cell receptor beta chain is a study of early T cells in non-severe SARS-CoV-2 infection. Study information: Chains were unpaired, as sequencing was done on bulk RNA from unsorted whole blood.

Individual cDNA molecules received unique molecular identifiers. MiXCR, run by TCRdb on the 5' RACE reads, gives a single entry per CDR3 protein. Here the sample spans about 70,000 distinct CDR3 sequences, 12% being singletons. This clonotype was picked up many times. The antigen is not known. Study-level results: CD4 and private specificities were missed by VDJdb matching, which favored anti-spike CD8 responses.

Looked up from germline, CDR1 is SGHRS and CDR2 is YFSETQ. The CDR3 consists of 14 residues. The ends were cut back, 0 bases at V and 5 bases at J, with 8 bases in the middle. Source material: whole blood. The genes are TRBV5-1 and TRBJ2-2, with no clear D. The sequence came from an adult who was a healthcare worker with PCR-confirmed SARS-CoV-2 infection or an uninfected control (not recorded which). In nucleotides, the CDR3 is TGCGCCAGCAGCTTGGCCCCGTTGACCGGGGAGCTGTTTTTT. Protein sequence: CASSLAPLTGELFF.